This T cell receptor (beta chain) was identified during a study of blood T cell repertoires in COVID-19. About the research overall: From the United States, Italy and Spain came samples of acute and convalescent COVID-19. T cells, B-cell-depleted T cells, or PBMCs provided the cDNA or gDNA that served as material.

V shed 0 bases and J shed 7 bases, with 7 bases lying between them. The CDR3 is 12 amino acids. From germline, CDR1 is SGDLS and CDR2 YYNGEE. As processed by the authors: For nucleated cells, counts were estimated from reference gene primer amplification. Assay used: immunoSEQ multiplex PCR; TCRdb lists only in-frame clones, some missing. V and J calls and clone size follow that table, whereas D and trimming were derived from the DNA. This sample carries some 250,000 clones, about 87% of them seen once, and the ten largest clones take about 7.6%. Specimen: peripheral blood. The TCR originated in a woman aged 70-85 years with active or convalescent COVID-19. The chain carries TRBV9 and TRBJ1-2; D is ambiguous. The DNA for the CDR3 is TGTGCCAGCAGCGTAGCTAATGGTGGCTACACCTTC. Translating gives CASSVANGGYTF.